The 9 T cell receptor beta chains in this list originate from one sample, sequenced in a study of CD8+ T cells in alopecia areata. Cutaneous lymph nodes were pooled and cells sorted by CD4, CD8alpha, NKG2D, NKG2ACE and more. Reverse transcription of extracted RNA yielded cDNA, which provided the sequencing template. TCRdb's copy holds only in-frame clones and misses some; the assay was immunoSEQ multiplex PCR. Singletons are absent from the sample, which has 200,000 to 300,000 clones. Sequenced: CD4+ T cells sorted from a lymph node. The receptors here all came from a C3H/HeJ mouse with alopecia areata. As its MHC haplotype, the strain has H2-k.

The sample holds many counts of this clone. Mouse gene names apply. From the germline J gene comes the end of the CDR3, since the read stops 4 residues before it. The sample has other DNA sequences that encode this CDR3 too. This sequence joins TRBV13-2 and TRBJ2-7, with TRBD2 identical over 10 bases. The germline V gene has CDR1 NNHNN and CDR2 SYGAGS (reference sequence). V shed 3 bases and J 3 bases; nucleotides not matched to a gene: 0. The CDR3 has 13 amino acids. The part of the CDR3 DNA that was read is TGTGCCAGCGGTGGGACTGGGGGCTAT. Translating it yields CASGGTGGY. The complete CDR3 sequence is CASGGTGGYEQYF.

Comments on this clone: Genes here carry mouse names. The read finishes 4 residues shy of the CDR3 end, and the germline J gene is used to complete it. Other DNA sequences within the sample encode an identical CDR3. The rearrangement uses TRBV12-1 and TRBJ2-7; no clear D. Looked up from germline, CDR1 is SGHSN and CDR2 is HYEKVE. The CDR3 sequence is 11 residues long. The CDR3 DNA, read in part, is TGTGCCAGCTCTCTTCAATAT. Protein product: CASSLQY. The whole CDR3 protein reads CASSLQYEQYF.

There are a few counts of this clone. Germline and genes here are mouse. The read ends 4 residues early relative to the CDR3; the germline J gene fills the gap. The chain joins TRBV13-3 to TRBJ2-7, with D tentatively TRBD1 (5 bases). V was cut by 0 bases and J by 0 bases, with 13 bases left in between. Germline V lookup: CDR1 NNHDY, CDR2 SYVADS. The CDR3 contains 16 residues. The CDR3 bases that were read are TGTGCCAGCAGTGATGCGGGCGACAGAAGCTCCTAT. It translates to CASSDAGDRSSY. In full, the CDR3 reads CASSDAGDRSSYEQYF.

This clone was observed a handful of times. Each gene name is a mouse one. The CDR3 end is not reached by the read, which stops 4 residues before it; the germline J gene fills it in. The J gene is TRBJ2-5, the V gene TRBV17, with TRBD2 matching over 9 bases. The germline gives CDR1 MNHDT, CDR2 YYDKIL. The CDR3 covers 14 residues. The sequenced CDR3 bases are TGTGCTAGCAGTTCTGGGGGGGAGAGGGAC. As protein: CASSSGGERD. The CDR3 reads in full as CASSSGGERDTQYF.

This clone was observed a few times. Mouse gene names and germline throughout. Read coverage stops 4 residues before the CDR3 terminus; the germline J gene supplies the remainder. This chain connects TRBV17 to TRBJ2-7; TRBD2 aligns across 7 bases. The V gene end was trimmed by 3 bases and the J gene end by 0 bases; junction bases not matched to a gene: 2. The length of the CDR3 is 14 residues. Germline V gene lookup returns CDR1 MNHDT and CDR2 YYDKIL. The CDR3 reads CASSRGLSSYEQYF. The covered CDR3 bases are TGTGCTAGCAGTAGGGGACTGAGCTCCTAT.

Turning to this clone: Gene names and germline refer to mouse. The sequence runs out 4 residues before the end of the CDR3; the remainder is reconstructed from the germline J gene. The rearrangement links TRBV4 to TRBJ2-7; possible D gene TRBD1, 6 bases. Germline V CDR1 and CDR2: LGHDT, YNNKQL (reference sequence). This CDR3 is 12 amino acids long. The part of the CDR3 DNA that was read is TGTGCCAGCAGCCGACAGGTTGAT. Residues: CASSRQVD. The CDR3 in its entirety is CASSRQVDEQYF.

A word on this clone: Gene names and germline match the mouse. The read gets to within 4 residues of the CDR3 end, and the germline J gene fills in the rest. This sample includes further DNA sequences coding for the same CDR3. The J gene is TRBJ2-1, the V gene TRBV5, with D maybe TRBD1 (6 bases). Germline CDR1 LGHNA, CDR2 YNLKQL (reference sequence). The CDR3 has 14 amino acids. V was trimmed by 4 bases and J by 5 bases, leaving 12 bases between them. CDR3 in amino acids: CASSPQGLDAEQFF. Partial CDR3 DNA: TGTGCCAGCAGCCCGCAGGGGCTGGATGCT.

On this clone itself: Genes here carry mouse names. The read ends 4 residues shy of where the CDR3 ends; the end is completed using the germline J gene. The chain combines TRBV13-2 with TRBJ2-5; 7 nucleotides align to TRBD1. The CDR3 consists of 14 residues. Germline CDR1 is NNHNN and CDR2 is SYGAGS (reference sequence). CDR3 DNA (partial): TGTGCCAGCGGTGATCCGGGACAGAAAGAC. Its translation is CASGDPGQKD. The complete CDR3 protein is CASGDPGQKDTQYF.

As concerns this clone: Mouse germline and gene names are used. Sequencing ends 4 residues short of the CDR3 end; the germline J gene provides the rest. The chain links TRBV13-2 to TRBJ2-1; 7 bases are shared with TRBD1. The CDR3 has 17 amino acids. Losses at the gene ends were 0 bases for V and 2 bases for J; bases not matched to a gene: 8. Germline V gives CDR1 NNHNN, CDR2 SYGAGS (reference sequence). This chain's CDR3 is CASGDAAGGGDYAEQFF. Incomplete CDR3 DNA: TGTGCCAGCGGTGATGCAGCAGGGGGAGGGGACTATGCT.